Listed below are T cell receptor beta chains from one sample, sequenced in a study of tumour-infiltrating T cells in Burkitt lymphoma. Using immunoSEQ multiplex PCR, the repertoire was profiled, and TCRdb retains in-frame clones only, with some absent. Of 5,000 to 7,000 clones listed, approximately 9.9% are singletons. The specimen sequenced was tumor tissue. Receptor source: a human donor with diffuse large B-cell lymphoma. The CDR3 runs from the conserved cysteine through the conserved F or W. D genes are given only for firm matches. Some rows mark clone size as missing; the rest say once, few, many or name a class of expanded clone.

d_call	clone_size	j_call	v_call	cdr3_nt	cdr3_aa
NA	NA	TRBJ1-2	TRBV20-1	TGCAGTGGGGACATCAACTATGGCTACACCTTC	CSGDINYGYTF
NA	NA	TRBJ2-1	TRBV19	TGTGCCAGTAGTACTAGTCCCTCCTACAATGAGCAGTTCTTC	CASSTSPSYNEQFF
NA	NA	TRBJ1-6	TRBV9	TGTGCCAGCAGCGCTCTGGACAGTAATTCACCCCTCCACTTT	CASSALDSNSPLHF
TRBD1	few	TRBJ1-5	TRBV14	TGTGCCAGCAGCCACACCGACCGGGACAGTCGGGAATTTATTAGTTTACATGGGCCCCAGCATTTT	CASSHTDRDSREFISLHGPQHF
TRBD2	NA	TRBJ2-2	TRBV19	TGTGCCAGTAGTGAGCGGGGGGCGAGCGGGGAGCTGTTTTTT	CASSERGASGELFF
NA	NA	TRBJ1-5	TRBV19	TGTGCCAGTAGCCCAGGGTACGTCCAGCCCCAGCATTTT	CASSPGYVQPQHF
NA	few	TRBJ1-2	TRBV2	TGTGCCAGCAGTGAAGAGTATGGCTACACCTTC	CASSEEYGYTF
NA	NA	TRBJ1-1	TRBV30	TGTGCCTGGAGTCCGAGGACACTGAACACTGAAGCTTTCTTT	CAWSPRTLNTEAFF
NA	few	TRBJ1-5	TRBV21-1	TGTGCCAGCAGCAAATTCTCCGTTAGGGACAGAGACAATCAGCCCCAGCATTTT	CASSKFSVRDRDNQPQHF
NA	few	TRBJ2-3	TRBV6-1	TGTGCCAGCAGCCCCCAGGAGGATACGCAGTATTTT	CASSPQEDTQYF
NA	NA	TRBJ1-6	TRBV10-2	TGCGCCAGCAGTCGGGACGGCTCCTATAATTCACCCCTCCACTTT	CASSRDGSYNSPLHF
NA	NA	TRBJ1-5	TRBV10-1	TGCGCCAGCAGTGCAGGCAATCAGCCCCAGCATTTT	CASSAGNQPQHF
NA	few	TRBJ2-7	TRBV5-6	TGTGCCAGCAGCTCCGACTACGAGCAGTACTTC	CASSSDYEQYF
NA	few	TRBJ1-5	TRBV18	TGTGCCAGCTCTAGTATAGGCAATCAGCCCCAGCATTTT	CASSSIGNQPQHF
NA	NA	TRBJ1-4	TRBV4-3	TGCGCCAGCAGCCAAGATCCATTTGGAGAAAAACTGTTTTTT	CASSQDPFGEKLFF
TRBD1	NA	TRBJ2-7	TRBV19	TGTGCCAGTAGTTCCAAGACAGGGCTCCTACCCTACGAGCAGTACTTC	CASSSKTGLLPYEQYF
NA	few	TRBJ1-1	TRBV30	TGTGCCTGGGGTGAAATGAACACTGAAGCTTTCTTT	CAWGEMNTEAFF
TRBD1	NA	TRBJ1-2	TRBV5-5	TGTGCCAGCAGCTTGGACAGGGGGCGTCGGGGCTACACCTTC	CASSLDRGRRGYTF
TRBD1	NA	TRBJ1-1	TRBV6-9	TGTGCCAGCAGGTTCCTCCAGGGACAGGGGTATGCTTTCTTT	CASRFLQGQGYAFF
TRBD1	few	TRBJ1-5	TRBV2	TGTGCCAGCAAGTCTGCGACAGGGGGGTGGGATCAGCCCCAGCATTTT	CASKSATGGWDQPQHF
TRBD1	NA	TRBJ2-2	TRBV6-5	TGTGCCAGCGGGGGACAGGGGGACACCGGGGAGCTGTTTTTT	CASGGQGDTGELFF